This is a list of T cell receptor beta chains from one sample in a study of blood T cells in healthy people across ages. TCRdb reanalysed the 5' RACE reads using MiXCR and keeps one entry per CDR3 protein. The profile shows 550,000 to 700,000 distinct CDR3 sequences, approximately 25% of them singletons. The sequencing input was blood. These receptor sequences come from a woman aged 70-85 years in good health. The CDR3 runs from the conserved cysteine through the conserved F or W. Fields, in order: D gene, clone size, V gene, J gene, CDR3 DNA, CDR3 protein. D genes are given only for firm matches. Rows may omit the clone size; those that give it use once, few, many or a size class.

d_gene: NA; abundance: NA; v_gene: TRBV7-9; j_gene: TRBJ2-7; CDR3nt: TGTGCCAGCAGCTTAGCCAGGACCGAGCAGTACTTC; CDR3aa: CASSLARTEQYF
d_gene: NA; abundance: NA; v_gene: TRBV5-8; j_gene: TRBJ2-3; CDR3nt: TGTGCCAGCACCTTAGGGTTTAGCACAGATACGCAGTATTTT; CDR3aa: CASTLGFSTDTQYF
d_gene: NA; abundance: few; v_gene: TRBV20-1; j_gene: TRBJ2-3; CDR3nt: TGCAGTGGAAGGAACGGGGATACGCAGTATTTT; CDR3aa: CSGRNGDTQYF
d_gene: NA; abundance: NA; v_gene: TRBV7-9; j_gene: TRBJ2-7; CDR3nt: TGTGCCAGTGGGGTGGACTCCTACGAGCAGTACTTC; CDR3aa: CASGVDSYEQYF
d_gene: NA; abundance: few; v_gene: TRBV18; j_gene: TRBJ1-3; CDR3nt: TGTGCCAGCTCACAACTAACACAGACTCGCTCTGGAAACACCATATATTTT; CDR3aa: CASSQLTQTRSGNTIYF
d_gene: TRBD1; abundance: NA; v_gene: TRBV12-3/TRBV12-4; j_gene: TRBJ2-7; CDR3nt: TGTGCCGTGGGACAGGGGTCCTACGAGCAGTACTTC; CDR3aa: CAVGQGSYEQYF
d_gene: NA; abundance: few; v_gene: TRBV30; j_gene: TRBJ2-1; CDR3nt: TGTGCCTGGGACTATTACAATGAGCAGTTCTTC; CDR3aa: CAWDYYNEQFF
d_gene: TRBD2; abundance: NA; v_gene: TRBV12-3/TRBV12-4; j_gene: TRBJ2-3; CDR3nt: TGTGCATCTAGCGGGGACGCCCCAGATACGCAGTATTTT; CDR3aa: CASSGDAPDTQYF
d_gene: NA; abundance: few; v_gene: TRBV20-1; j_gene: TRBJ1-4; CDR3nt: TGCAGTGCCACGCCGATACTACTTGCAACTAATGAAAAACTGTTTTTT; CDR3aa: CSATPILLATNEKLFF
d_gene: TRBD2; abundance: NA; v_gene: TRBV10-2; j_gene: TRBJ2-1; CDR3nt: TGCGCCAGCAATCTAGCGGGGTTATACAATGAGCAGTTCTTC; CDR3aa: CASNLAGLYNEQFF
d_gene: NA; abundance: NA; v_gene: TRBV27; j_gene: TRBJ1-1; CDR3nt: TGTGCCAGTACTCGCGCAGGGTTAGGCACTGAAGCTTTCTTT; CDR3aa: CASTRAGLGTEAFF
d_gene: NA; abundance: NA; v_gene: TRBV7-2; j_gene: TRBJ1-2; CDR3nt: TGTGCCAGCAGCTTAAACGGAGGGGACTATGGCTACACCTTC; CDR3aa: CASSLNGGDYGYTF
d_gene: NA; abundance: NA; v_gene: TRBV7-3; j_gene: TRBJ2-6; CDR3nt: TGTGCCAGCAGCTTAAACCCCACCACCGGGGCCAACGTCCTGACTTTC; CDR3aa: CASSLNPTTGANVLTF
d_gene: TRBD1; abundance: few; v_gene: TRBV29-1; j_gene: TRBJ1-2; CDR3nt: TGCAGCGTTGTTGGAGCAGGGGGCGCAAAATATGGCTACACCTTC; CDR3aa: CSVVGAGGAKYGYTF
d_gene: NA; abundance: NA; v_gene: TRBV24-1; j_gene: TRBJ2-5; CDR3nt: TGTGCCACCAGTGAGCGCGGAAGTGGGCCCAAGCGGGAGACCCAGTACTTC; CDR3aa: CATSERGSGPKRETQYF
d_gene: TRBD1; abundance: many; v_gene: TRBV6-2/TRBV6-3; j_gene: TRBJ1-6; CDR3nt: TGTGCCAGCAGTTACCAGGGGACAGGGAATTCACCCCTCCACTTT; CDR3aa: CASSYQGTGNSPLHF
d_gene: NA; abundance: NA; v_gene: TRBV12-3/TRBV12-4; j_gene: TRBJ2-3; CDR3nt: TGTGCCAGCAGTTTATGGGCTAATAGAGGGGGGAGCACAGATACGCAGTATTTT; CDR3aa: CASSLWANRGGSTDTQYF
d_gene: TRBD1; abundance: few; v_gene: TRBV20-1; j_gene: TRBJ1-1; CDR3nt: TGCAGTGCCCCGGGACAGCTGAACACTGAAGCTTTCTTT; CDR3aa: CSAPGQLNTEAFF
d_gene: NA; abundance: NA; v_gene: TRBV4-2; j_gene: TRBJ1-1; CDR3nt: TGTGCCAGCAGCCAAGATAGCGGGGGGCGCACTGAAGCTTTCTTT; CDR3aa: CASSQDSGGRTEAFF